This T cell receptor beta chain was recovered during a study of T-cell memory formation after mild COVID-19. Study-wide results and limits: CD4+ bias marked clones expanding day 15 to 37, unlike balanced contracting clones.

Each CDR3 protein gets one entry after TCRdb re-called the 5' RACE reads with MiXCR. This sample has roughly 370,000 distinct CDR3 sequences, with 15% to 20% found just once. As for this clonotype: Antigen unknown.

This CDR3 has 15 residues. J lost 5 bases, V lost 6 bases, and 11 bases had no gene match. In germline, CDR1 is MDHEN, CDR2 SYDVKM. The rearrangement links TRBV28 to TRBJ1-1, with 8 bases lining up with TRBD1. This receptor was identified in a man between 18 and 29 years old who had mild COVID-19 (a few samples of this study predate the infection). Cell type and time point are not known. The sequencing input was PBMCs or a T cell subset sorted from them (not recorded which). The CDR3 region has the DNA TGTGCCAGCAGAGAACCCGGGACAGGAAGGACTGAAGCTTTCTTT. Translated: CASREPGTGRTEAFF.